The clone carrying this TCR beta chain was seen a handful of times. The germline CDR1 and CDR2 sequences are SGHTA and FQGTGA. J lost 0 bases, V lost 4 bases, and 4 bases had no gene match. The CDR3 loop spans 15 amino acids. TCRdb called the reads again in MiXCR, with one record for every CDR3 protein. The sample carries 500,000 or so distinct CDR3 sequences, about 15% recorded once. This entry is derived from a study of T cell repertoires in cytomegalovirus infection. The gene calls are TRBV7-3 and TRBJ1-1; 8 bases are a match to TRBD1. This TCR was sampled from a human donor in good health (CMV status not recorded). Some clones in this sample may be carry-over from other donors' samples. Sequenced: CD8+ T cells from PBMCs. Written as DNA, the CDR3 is TGTGCCAGCAGCTCATTACAGGGGGTGAACACTGAAGCTTTCTTT. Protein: CASSSLQGVNTEAFF.